This T cell receptor (beta chain) was recorded in a study of cytomegalovirus exposure and HLA in healthy donors. Notes on the study in general: As was reported, the HLA-A and HLA-B alleles of most subjects were accurately predicted from TCR beta sequences. Donor immune exposure was known only as CMV serostatus. The authors later found HLA-associated TCR beta chains more clonally expanded than equally common others. The authors later linked a missense DCLRE1C variant to TCR beta V- and J-gene trimming.

In the case of this clone: The antigen remains undetermined.

This CDR3 has 15 amino acids. Per the germline V gene, CDR1 is SGDLS and CDR2 is YYNGEE. V shed 3 bases, J shed 9 bases, and the junction held 12 bases outside the gene matches. The PCR contained 60 Vbeta and 13 Jbeta primers. Some clones are missing from TCRdb's copy, which holds only in-frame ones; the method was immunoSEQ multiplex PCR. This table has more than 200,000 clones, around 70% appearing once. The sample consisted of PBMCs. This TCR was sampled from a man in his forties or fifties in good health and CMV-seropositive. The chain links TRBV9 to TRBJ2-1, with 7 bases matching TRBD1. The CDR3 reads CASSAGTEARGEQFF. In DNA form, the CDR3 reads TGTGCCAGCAGCGCCGGGACAGAAGCTAGGGGTGAGCAGTTCTTC.